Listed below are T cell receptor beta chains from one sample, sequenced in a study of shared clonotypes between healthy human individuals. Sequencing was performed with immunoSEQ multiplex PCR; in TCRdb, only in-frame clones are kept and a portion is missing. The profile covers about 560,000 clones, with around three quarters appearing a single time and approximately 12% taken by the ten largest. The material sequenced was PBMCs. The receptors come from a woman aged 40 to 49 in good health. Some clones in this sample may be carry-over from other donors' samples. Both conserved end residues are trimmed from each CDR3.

ASSRRTGGVETQY,TRBJ2-5,TRBV19
ASSFGLNEQF,TRBJ2-1,TRBV7-9
ASSYVGGDEKLF,TRBJ1-4,TRBV5-1
ASSEVAGTDTQY,TRBJ2-3,TRBV6-1
ASSLAWGGQLNTEAF,TRBJ1-1,TRBV7-6
ASSLGDRGYGYT,TRBJ1-2,TRBV5-1
ASSPRDRVYEQY,TRBJ2-7,TRBV5-4
ARNRSQETQY,TRBJ2-5,TRBV9
ASSPGLPYEQY,TRBJ2-7,TRBV4-1
ASSPRRRTDTQY,TRBJ2-3,TRBV6-1
ASSLGALDGDQYGYT,TRBJ1-2,TRBV7-3
ASSVEAGNQPQH,TRBJ1-5,TRBV5-1
ASSPGTWDPRTGELF,TRBJ2-2,TRBV11-1
ASSKTGTSENEQF,TRBJ2-1,TRBV5-1
ASSQRLAGVSDTQY,TRBJ2-3,TRBV2
ASTPGLATDTQY,TRBJ2-3,TRBV2
AWRTTGAITGKLF,TRBJ1-4,TRBV30
ASSVEGPGNEKLF,TRBJ1-4,TRBV2
AISDGSPLH,TRBJ1-6,TRBV10-3
ASIQWGAQETQY,TRBJ2-5,TRBV28
ASSLASGAQTQY,TRBJ2-5,TRBV5-1
ASLNGDQPQH,TRBJ1-5,TRBV6-1
ASSVGGTGLTGELF,TRBJ2-2,TRBV9
ATSRDSDRGNEQF,TRBJ2-1,TRBV15
ASTPTGTSFDTQY,TRBJ2-3,TRBV27
ASSLYLGGGEQF,TRBJ2-1,TRBV7-9
AWSVRRNTGELF,TRBJ2-2,TRBV30
ASSWDAGSSYNEQF,TRBJ2-1,TRBV13
ASSVGQGTDTQY,TRBJ2-3,TRBV7-9
ASTRTSGTRNEQF,TRBJ2-1,TRBV6-5
ASSQDPDSPTKNIQY,TRBJ2-4,TRBV4-1
ASSFASGMNTQY,TRBJ2-3,TRBV5-1
ASSVASGRAVSSSYNEQF,TRBJ2-1,TRBV6-1
ASSRTGAGTEAF,TRBJ1-1,TRBV7-9
ASSPGLEETTDTQY,TRBJ2-3,TRBV5-1
ASSPGPSWSIEQF,TRBJ2-1,TRBV7-9
ASSLTRLAGAYEQY,TRBJ2-7,TRBV7-3
ASTRDRGTYEQY,TRBJ2-7,TRBV16
ASSLDTGAISGNTIY,TRBJ1-3,TRBV5-6
AWSAGTSGKHEQY,TRBJ2-7,TRBV30
ASSSLAGNVYEQY,TRBJ2-7,TRBV27
SVGPNAYEQY,.,TRBV29-1
ASSLVESGANVLT,TRBJ2-6,TRBV5-1
ARRSPSTDTQY,TRBJ2-3,TRBV14
ASSRTGEAGNTIY,TRBJ1-3,TRBV6-1
ASSQGQAGVTGELF,TRBJ2-2,TRBV4-2
ASSFQRERTGELF,TRBJ2-2,TRBV19
ASSRVTEAF,TRBJ1-1,TRBV2
ASSEDWGNYGYT,TRBJ1-2,TRBV9
ASSPTAAEQF,TRBJ2-1,TRBV7-9
AISGSRGTDTQY,TRBJ2-3,TRBV10-3
ASSTGLGGLETQY,TRBJ2-5,TRBV28
ASSAPAGSNTEAF,TRBJ1-1,TRBV19
ASRPTSGPSYEQY,TRBJ2-7,TRBV19
AWGGSYGYT,TRBJ1-2,TRBV30
ASSGETGAPWDAF,TRBJ1-1,TRBV21-1
ASSHDSSYEQY,TRBJ2-7,TRBV4-3
ASSIGSDTNTGELF,TRBJ2-2,TRBV19